This entry lists 20 T cell receptor beta chains sequenced from one sample in a study of blood T cell repertoires in COVID-19. The table came from immunoSEQ multiplex PCR; TCRdb's copy has only in-frame clones and leaves some out. The sample includes 400,000 or so clones, more than 75% of them seen just once. Input material: peripheral blood. Receptors originate from a human donor in a cohort sampled during active COVID-19.

Here the CDR3 reads CASSDFGQGPQHF. Written as DNA, the CDR3 is TGTGCCAGCAGTGACTTTGGGCAGGGTCCCCAGCATTTT. This chain uses TRBV2 with TRBJ1-5; tentatively, D is TRBD1 (5 bases). This CDR3 contains 13 residues. V was cut by 3 bases and J by 10 bases, with 13 bases left in between. Per the germline V gene, CDR1 is SNHLY and CDR2 is FYNNEI.

The gene calls are TRBV29-1 and TRBJ1-2, with TRBD1 matching 7 bases. The trim removed 7 bases at V and 4 bases at J, leaving 6 bases unmatched. CDR3 size: 12 residues. Looked up from germline, CDR1 is SQVTM and CDR2 is ANQGSEA. In DNA, the CDR3 is TGCAGCGCCGTGACAGGGCCCTATGGCTACACCTTC. Protein product: CSAVTGPYGYTF.

J is TRBJ2-2 and V is TRBV5-1; D is perhaps TRBD1 (6 bases). V shed 6 bases and J shed 3 bases, with 12 bases lying between them. The length of the CDR3 is 14 residues. The V gene's germline CDR1 is SGHRS and CDR2 YFSETQ. The DNA for the CDR3 is TGCGCCAGCACCCCCAGGGGAGACACCGGGGAGCTGTTTTTT. This sequence encodes CASTPRGDTGELFF.

The sample holds one count of this clone. One end of the junction does not line up with germline, which may come from a read error. The chain links TRBV10-3 to TRBJ1-5; tentatively, D is TRBD1 (5 bases). This CDR3 region has 14 residues. Per germline, CDR1 ENHRY and CDR2 SYGVKD. The CDR3 spells CAISGGGSDQPQHF. The CDR3 coding sequence is TGTGCCATCAGCGGGGGGGGTAGCGATCAGCCCCAGCATTTT.

The V call is TRBV9, the J call TRBJ2-3; TRBD2 matches at 10 bases. CDR3 size: 17 residues. V trimming: 4 bases; J trimming: 5 bases; junction bases outside the gene matches: 13. Germline CDR1 and CDR2: SGDLS and YYNGEE. The CDR3 sequence is CASSPKDSGRAKDTQYF. CDR3 DNA: TGTGCCAGCAGCCCTAAGGACAGCGGGAGGGCCAAAGATACGCAGTATTTT.

The V call is TRBV19, the J call TRBJ1-1; D gene ambiguous. Germline CDR1 is LNHDA and CDR2 is SQIVND (reference sequence). This CDR3 contains 14 residues. Trimming took off 2 bases at V and 1 base at J, with 8 bases between the two ends. The CDR3 DNA reads as TGTGCCAGTAGTATACAGGCAAGGAACACTGAAGCTTTCTTT. Translated, it gives CASSIQARNTEAFF.

The CDR3 loop is CASVTVQETQYF. The CDR3 coding sequence is TGTGCCAGCGTTACAGTCCAAGAGACCCAGTACTTC. The V gene is TRBV9, the J gene TRBJ2-5; D is ambiguous. This CDR3 region has 12 residues. Trimming took off 7 bases at V and 1 base at J, with 8 bases between the two ends. The V gene's germline CDR1 is SGDLS and CDR2 YYNGEE.

For this clone: The sample holds other DNA sequences that translate to the same CDR3. This chain links TRBV2 with TRBJ2-5, with D possibly being TRBD1 (7 bases). Trimming stripped 4 bases from V and 5 bases from J, with 14 bases between. Germline loops: CDR1 SNHLY, CDR2 FYNNEI. This CDR3 is built from 14 residues. The CDR3 nucleotides are TGTGCCAGCAGTGGGCTGGCAGGGGGGGAGACCCAGTACTTC. Translated, it gives CASSGLAGGETQYF.

The V gene is TRBV11-3, the J gene TRBJ2-1, with 8 nucleotides matching TRBD1. There are 15 residues in the CDR3. V lost 4 bases, J lost 7 bases, and 9 bases stayed unmatched. Per the germline V gene, CDR1 is SGHNT and CDR2 is YENEEA. The CDR3 sequence: CASSSSRGRGNEQFF. The CDR3 bases are TGTGCCAGCAGCTCCTCCAGGGGGCGCGGGAATGAGCAGTTCTTC. Variable domain in full (rest from reference TRBV11-3 and TRBJ2-1): EAGVVQSPRYKIIEKKQPVAFWCNPISGHNTLYWYLQNLGQGPELLIRYENEEAVDDSQLPKDRFSAERLKGVDSTLKIQPAELGDSAVYLCASSSSRGRGNEQFFGPGTRLTVL.

This clone came up once. This chain links TRBV28 with TRBJ1-2; D possibly corresponds to TRBD1 (6 bases). The CDR3 length is 14 residues. V lost 7 bases and J 3 bases, leaving 15 bases between the germline ends. Germline V gene data show CDR1 as MDHEN and CDR2 as SYDVKM. This chain's CDR3 is CASTTETGDYGYTF. The CDR3 DNA sequence: TGTGCCAGCACCACTGAGACAGGTGACTATGGCTACACCTTC.

CDR3 sequence: CASSEAHGDSNQPQHF. CDR3 coding DNA: TGTGCCAGCAGTGAAGCGCACGGTGATAGCAATCAGCCCCAGCATTTT. The rearrangement uses TRBV6-1 and TRBJ1-5; D remains ambiguous. Germline V CDR1 and CDR2: MNHNS, SASEGT. The CDR3 is 16 amino acids. V shed 0 bases and J shed 0 bases, with 9 bases lying between them.

The rearrangement uses TRBV4-1 and TRBJ2-1, with a tentative D call TRBD1 (6 bases). The CDR3 is made up of 18 amino acids. In germline, CDR1 is MGHRA, CDR2 YSYEKL. With 0 bases removed from V and 6 bases from J, the gap between germline ends came to 21 bases. In DNA, the CDR3 is TGCGCCAGCAGCCAAGATCCGCGGATCAGGGGCAGGCGCAATGAGCAGTTCTTC. Encoded protein: CASSQDPRIRGRRNEQFF.

The chain is built from TRBV30 and TRBJ2-1; tentatively, D is TRBD2 (6 bases). The V gene lost 1 base and the J gene lost 3 bases, with 13 bases spanning the gap. The CDR3 loop spans 15 amino acids. Germline lookup yields CDR1 GTSNPN and CDR2 SVGIG (reference sequence). CDR3 sequence: CAWSAPGDVYNEQFF. As DNA, the CDR3 is TGTGCCTGGAGTGCGCCGGGAGACGTCTACAATGAGCAGTTCTTC.

The chain is built from TRBV30 and TRBJ1-2; D unresolved. Germline V gene sequence: CDR1 GTSNPN, CDR2 SVGIG (reference sequence). This CDR3 comprises 16 residues. V lost 8 bases and J 0 bases, leaving 22 bases between the germline ends. CDR3 protein: CALARAGLLANYGYTF. CDR3 DNA sequence: TGTGCCCTGGCGCGGGCAGGCCTTTTAGCTAACTATGGCTACACCTTC.

This rearrangement joins TRBV6-2 or TRBV6-3 to TRBJ2-7; D gene ambiguous. Between the trimmed V and J ends, which lost 2 bases and 4 bases, there was a span of 9 bases. The CDR3 covers 13 residues. The germline V gene encodes CDR1 MNHEY and CDR2 SVGEGT. CDR3 nucleotide sequence: TGTGCCAGCAGTTACAGTTTGGAGTACGAGCAGTACTTC. Translating gives CASSYSLEYEQYF.

The V call is TRBV30, the J call TRBJ2-5, with D hard to call. CDR1 and CDR2 from the germline V gene are GTSNPN and SVGIG (reference sequence). The CDR3 totals 14 residues. V lost 3 bases and J 5 bases, leaving 16 bases between the germline ends. The CDR3 DNA sequence: TGTGCCTGGAGCCCCTTTTCCGGCGGCGAGACCCAGTACTTC. This codes for CAWSPFSGGETQYF. Looking up the rest from reference TRBV30 and TRBJ2-5 gives the full variable domain: SQTIHQWPATLVQPVGSPLSLECTVEGTSNPNLYWYRQAAGRGLQLLFYSVGIGQISSEVPQNLSASRPQDRQFILSSKKLLLSDSGFYLCAWSPFSGGETQYFGPGTRLLVL.

This clone has a handful of counts. The chain is built from TRBV5-4 and TRBJ2-7; tentative D call: TRBD2 (6 bases). Per the germline V gene, CDR1 is SGHNT and CDR2 is YYREEE (reference sequence). The ends were cut back, 1 base at V and 0 bases at J, with 8 bases in the middle. The CDR3 loop spans 14 amino acids. The DNA for the CDR3 is TGTGCCAGCAGCTTGCGGGACTCCTCCTACGAGCAGTACTTC. Its protein is CASSLRDSSYEQYF.

The rearrangement links TRBV7-9 to TRBJ2-3, with 7 positions matching TRBD2. The germline gives CDR1 SEHNR, CDR2 FQNEAQ (reference sequence). The CDR3 sequence is 16 residues long. The V and J ends lost 3 bases and 0 bases, in that order; junction bases with no gene match: 6. The DNA of the CDR3 is TGTGCCAGCAGCTTCGCTAGCGGCTTGAGCACAGATACGCAGTATTTT. It translates to CASSFASGLSTDTQYF.

The V and J genes are TRBV19 and TRBJ2-1, with a tentative D call TRBD1 (6 bases). The CDR3 is 16 residues long. Trimming removed 8 bases at V and 0 bases at J, with 17 bases between. The germline CDR1 and CDR2 sequences are LNHDA and SQIVND (reference sequence). This CDR3 is CASVPGHTSSYNEQFF. The CDR3 nucleotides read TGTGCCAGTGTCCCGGGACATACAAGCTCCTACAATGAGCAGTTCTTC. Combining the CDR3 with reference TRBV19 and TRBJ2-1 gives the whole variable domain DGGITQSPKYLFRKEGQNVTLSCEQNLNHDAMYWYRQDPGQGLRLIYYSQIVNDFQKGDIAEGYSVSREKKESFPLTVTSAQKNPTAFYLCASVPGHTSSYNEQFFGPGTRLTVL.

V usage is TRBV5-1 and J usage is TRBJ2-5; 7 bases are a match to TRBD2. Germline V gene data show CDR1 as SGHRS and CDR2 as YFSETQ. This CDR3 contains 14 residues. Trimming took 7 bases from V and 1 from J; bases not matched to a gene: 7. For the CDR3, the DNA is TGCGCCAGCGGGGCGGGGGATACCCAAGAGACCCAGTACTTC. Protein: CASGAGDTQETQYF.